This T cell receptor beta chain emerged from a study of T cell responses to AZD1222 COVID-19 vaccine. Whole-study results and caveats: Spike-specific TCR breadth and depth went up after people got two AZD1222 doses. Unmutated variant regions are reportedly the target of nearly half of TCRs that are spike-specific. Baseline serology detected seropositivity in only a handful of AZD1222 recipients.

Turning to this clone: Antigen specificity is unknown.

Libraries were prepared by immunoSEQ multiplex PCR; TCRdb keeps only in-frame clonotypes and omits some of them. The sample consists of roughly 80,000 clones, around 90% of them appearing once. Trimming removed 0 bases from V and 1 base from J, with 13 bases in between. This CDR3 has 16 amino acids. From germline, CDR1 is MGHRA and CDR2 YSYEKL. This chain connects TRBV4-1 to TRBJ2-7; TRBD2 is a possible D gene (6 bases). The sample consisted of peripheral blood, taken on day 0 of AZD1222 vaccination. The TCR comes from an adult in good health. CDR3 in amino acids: CASSQDAGEASYEQYF. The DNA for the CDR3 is TGCGCCAGCAGCCAAGATGCCGGGGAGGCATCCTACGAGCAGTACTTC.